This T cell receptor beta chain was found in a study of T cell responses to AZD1222 COVID-19 vaccine. J gave up 6 bases and V 4 bases, and 15 bases lay outside the gene matches. The length of the CDR3 is 17 residues. Germline assignment: CDR1 SGHNT and CDR2 YENEEA. TCRdb keeps only in-frame clones here, not all; method: immunoSEQ multiplex PCR. The table shows around 69,000 clones, with 80% to 85% occurring only once. V usage is TRBV11-3 and J usage is TRBJ1-2; 9 positions match TRBD1. This specimen consisted of peripheral blood, obtained on day 0 of AZD1222 vaccination. The clonotype comes from an adult in good health. This CDR3 is CASSSRGTGGSGDGYTF. CDR3 sequence (DNA): TGTGCCAGCAGCTCTCGGGGAACAGGGGGCAGTGGGGATGGCTACACCTTC.